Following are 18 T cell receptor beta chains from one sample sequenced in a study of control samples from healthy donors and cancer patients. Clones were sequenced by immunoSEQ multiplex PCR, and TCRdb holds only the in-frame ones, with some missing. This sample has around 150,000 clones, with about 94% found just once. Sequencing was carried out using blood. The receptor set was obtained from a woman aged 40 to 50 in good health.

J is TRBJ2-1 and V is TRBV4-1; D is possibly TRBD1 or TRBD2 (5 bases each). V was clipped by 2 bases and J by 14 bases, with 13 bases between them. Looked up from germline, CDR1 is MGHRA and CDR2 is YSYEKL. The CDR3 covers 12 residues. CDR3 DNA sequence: TGCGCCAGCAGCCAACCGCCGGGGCCGGAGTTCTTC. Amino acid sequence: CASSQPPGPEFF.

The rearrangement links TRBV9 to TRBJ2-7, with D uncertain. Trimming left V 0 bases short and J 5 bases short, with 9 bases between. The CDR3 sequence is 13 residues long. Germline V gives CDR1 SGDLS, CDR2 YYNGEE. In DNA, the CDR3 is TGTGCCAGCAGCGTAGCAGCCGACAACGAGCAGTACTTC. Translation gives CASSVAADNEQYF.

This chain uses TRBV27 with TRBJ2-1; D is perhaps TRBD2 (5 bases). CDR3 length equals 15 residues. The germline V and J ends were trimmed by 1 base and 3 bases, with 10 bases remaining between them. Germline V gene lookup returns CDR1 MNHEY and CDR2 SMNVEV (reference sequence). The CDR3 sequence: CASSLWSGYYNEQFF. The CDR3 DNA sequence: TGTGCCAGCAGTTTATGGAGCGGTTACTACAATGAGCAGTTCTTC.

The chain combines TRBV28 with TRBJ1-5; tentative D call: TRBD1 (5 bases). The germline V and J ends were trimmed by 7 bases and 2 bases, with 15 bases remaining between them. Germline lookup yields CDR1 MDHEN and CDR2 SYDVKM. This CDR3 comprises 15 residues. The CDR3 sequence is CASTPRGYRNQPQHF. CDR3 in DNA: TGTGCCAGCACCCCACGGGGGTATCGCAATCAGCCCCAGCATTTT.

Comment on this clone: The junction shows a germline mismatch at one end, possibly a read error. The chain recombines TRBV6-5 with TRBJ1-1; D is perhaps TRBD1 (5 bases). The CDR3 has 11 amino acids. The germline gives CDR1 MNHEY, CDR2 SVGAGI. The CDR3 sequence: CALLRRVGAFF. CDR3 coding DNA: TGCGCCTTACTCCGCAGGGTTGGAGCTTTCTTT.

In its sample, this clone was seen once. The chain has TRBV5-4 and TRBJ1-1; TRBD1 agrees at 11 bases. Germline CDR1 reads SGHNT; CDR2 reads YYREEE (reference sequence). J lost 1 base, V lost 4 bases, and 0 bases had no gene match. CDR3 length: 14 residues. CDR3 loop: CASSGTGGNTEAFF. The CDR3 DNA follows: TGTGCCAGCAGCGGGACAGGGGGGAACACTGAAGCTTTCTTT.

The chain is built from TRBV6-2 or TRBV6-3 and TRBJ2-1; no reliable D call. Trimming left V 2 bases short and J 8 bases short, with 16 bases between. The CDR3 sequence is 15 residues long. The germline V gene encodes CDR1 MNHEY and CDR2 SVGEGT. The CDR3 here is CASSYAEWGMDEQFF. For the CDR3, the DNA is TGTGCCAGCAGTTACGCCGAGTGGGGTATGGATGAGCAGTTCTTC.

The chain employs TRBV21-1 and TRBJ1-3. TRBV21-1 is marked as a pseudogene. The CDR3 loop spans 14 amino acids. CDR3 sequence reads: CAILWELSGNTIYF. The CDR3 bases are TGTGCCATCCTCTGGGAGCTCTCTGGAAACACCATATATTTT.

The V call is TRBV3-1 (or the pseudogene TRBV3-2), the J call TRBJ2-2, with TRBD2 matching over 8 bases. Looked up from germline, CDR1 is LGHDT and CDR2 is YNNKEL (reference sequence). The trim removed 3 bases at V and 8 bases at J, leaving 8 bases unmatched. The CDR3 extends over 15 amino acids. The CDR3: CASSQYSGSGGELFF. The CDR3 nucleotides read TGTGCCAGCAGCCAGTACAGCGGGAGCGGTGGGGAGCTGTTTTTT.

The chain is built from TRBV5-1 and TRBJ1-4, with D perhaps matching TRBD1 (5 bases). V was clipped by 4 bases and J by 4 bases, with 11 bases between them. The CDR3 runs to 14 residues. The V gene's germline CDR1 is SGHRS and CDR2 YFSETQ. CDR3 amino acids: CASSRDGNNEKLFF. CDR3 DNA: TGCGCCAGCAGCAGGGACGGGAATAATGAAAAACTGTTTTTT.

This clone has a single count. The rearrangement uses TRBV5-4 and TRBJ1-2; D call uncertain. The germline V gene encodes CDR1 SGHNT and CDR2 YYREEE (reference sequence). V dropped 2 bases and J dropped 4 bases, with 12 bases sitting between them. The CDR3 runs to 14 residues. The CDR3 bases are TGTGCCAGCAGCTTCCCAACAGACTTCTATGGCTACACCTTC. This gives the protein CASSFPTDFYGYTF.

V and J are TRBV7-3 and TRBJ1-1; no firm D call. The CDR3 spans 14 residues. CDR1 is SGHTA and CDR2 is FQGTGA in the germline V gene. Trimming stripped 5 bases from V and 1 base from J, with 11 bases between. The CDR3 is CASSPGSGNTEAFF. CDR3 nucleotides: TGTGCCAGCAGCCCGGGGAGTGGGAACACTGAAGCTTTCTTT.

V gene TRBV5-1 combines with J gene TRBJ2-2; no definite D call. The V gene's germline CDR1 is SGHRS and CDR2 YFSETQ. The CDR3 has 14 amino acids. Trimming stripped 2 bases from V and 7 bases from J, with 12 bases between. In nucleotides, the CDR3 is TGCGCCAGCAGCTTAAGACAAGATGACGGGGAGCTGTTTTTT. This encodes CASSLRQDDGELFF.

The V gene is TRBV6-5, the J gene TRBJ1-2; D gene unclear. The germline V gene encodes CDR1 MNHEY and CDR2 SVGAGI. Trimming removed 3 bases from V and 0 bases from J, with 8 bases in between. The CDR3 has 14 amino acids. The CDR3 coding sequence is TGTGCCAGCAGTTATTCTAGGACTAACTATGGCTACACCTTC. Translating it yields CASSYSRTNYGYTF.

The CDR3 DNA reads as TGTGCCAGCAGCTTAATGGGGGGCGCCGACTATGGCTACACCTTC. As protein: CASSLMGGADYGYTF. The rearrangement links TRBV7-3 to TRBJ1-2; D might be TRBD1 (6 bases). This CDR3 contains 15 residues. Germline CDR1 reads SGHTA; CDR2 reads FQGTGA. V was cut by 1 base and J by 3 bases, with 12 bases left in between.

The CDR3 bases are TGTGCCAGCAGTTACTGGGGGACCAACGAGCAGTACTTC. It is translated as CASSYWGTNEQYF. The chain couples TRBV6-2 or TRBV6-3 to TRBJ2-7, with D perhaps matching TRBD1 or TRBD2 (5 bases each). There are 13 residues in the CDR3. Trimming stripped 1 base from V and 5 bases from J, with 9 bases between. Germline CDR1 MNHEY, CDR2 SVGEGT.

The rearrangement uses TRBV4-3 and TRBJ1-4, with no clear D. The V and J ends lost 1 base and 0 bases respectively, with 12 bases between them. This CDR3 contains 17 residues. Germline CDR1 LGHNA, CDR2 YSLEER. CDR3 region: CASSQGPAYATNEKLFF. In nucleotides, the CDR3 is TGCGCCAGCAGCCAAGGCCCCGCCTATGCAACTAATGAAAAACTGTTTTTT.

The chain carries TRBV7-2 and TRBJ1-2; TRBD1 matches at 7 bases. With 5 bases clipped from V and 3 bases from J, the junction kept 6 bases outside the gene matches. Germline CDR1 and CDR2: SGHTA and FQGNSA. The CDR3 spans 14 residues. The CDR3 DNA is TGTGCCAGCAGCGAACAGGGGATCGACTATGGCTACACCTTC. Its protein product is CASSEQGIDYGYTF.